What follows is one TCR beta chain and its context. The record originates from a study of blood T cell repertoires in COVID-19. Overall study context: T cells, B-cell-depleted T cells, or PBMCs provided the cDNA or gDNA that served as material.

Looked up from germline, CDR1 is GTSNPN and CDR2 is SVGIG (reference sequence). V lost 3 bases to trimming and J lost 4 bases, with 15 bases between them. The CDR3 length is 15 residues. Per the original data handling: Quantification of nucleated cells was approximated via reference gene primer amplification. Clones were sequenced by immunoSEQ multiplex PCR, and TCRdb holds only the in-frame ones, with some missing. The DNA was the basis for D and trimming; V, J and clone size are from that table. The sample has around 200,000 clones; roughly 87% are singletons. The TCR sequence derives from a woman aged 18 to 35 who had recovered from COVID-19. The rearrangement uses TRBV30 and TRBJ1-4; maybe TRBD1 (5 bases). The sequenced sample consisted of peripheral blood. CDR3 nucleotide sequence: TGTGCCTGGAGCCTTACTGGGGCGATTAATGAAAAACTGTTTTTT. Protein: CAWSLTGAINEKLFF.